These 18 T cell receptor beta chains came from one sample sequenced in a study of T cell responses to AZD1222 COVID-19 vaccine. Profiled with immunoSEQ multiplex PCR; TCRdb holds only in-frame clones, not every one. The repertoire holds about 110,000 clones, with around 90% as singletons. Here the sequenced sample was peripheral blood, taken on day 0 of AZD1222 vaccination. These TCRs come from an adult in good health.

V and J are TRBV5-5 and TRBJ1-1; TRBD1 might be the D (5 bases). Germline V gene data show CDR1 as SGHKS and CDR2 as YYEKEE (reference sequence). The CDR3 spans 15 residues. Trimming removed 2 bases from V and 3 bases from J, with 14 bases in between. CDR3 nucleotides: TGTGCCAGCAGCTTTCAGGGCAATGCGGACACTGAAGCTTTCTTT. Protein: CASSFQGNADTEAFF.

This chain joins TRBV5-1 and TRBJ1-1; D unclear. The germline V gene encodes CDR1 SGHRS and CDR2 YFSETQ. The CDR3 totals 17 residues. Deletions cut 4 bases from V and 5 bases from J, with 24 bases between. CDR3 bases: TGCGCCAGCAGCCCAAGCTTGTTGTTGGGAATTTCGACTGAAGCTTTCTTT. Its translation is CASSPSLLLGISTEAFF.

This chain links TRBV18 with TRBJ2-7; possible D gene TRBD1, 5 bases. Germline V gives CDR1 KGHSH, CDR2 LQKENI. Trimming took off 3 bases at V and 0 bases at J, with 18 bases between the two ends. The CDR3 extends over 17 amino acids. In DNA form, the CDR3 reads TGTGCCAGCTCACCTAGGATGGCGACAGTCGTCTCCTACGAGCAGTACTTC. Its protein product is CASSPRMATVVSYEQYF.

This clone was picked up one time. The rearrangement links TRBV18 to TRBJ2-7; TRBD1 agrees at 9 bases. Per the germline V gene, CDR1 is KGHSH and CDR2 is LQKENI. The CDR3 extends over 15 amino acids. The V and J ends lost 3 bases and 1 base, in that order; junction bases with no gene match: 4. CDR3: CASSPLGQGSYEQYF. Written as DNA, the CDR3 is TGTGCCAGCTCACCCTTGGGACAGGGATCCTACGAGCAGTACTTC.

This clone was seen more than once but under ten times. The V and J genes are TRBV5-6 and TRBJ1-2; possibly TRBD1 for D (5 bases). V lost 4 bases, J lost 5 bases, and 18 bases lay in between. CDR1 and CDR2 (germline): SGHDT, YYEEEE. This CDR3 is built from 15 residues. CDR3 nucleotide sequence: TGTGCCAGCAGCCAACGGCAGGGCGCAGAGTATGGCTACACCTTC. Its protein is CASSQRQGAEYGYTF.

Note on this clone: Other DNA sequences in the same sample also yield this CDR3. The chain uses TRBV6-5 and TRBJ2-7; possible D gene TRBD1, 5 bases. From germline, CDR1 is MNHEY and CDR2 SVGAGI. The CDR3 totals 14 residues. V was pared by 6 bases and J by 4 bases, with 16 bases between. CDR3 in amino acids: CASRSPGPPYEQYF. CDR3 DNA sequence: TGTGCCAGCAGGTCGCCAGGGCCCCCATACGAGCAGTACTTC.

The rearrangement joins TRBV27 to TRBJ2-2, with 8 bases identical to TRBD2. The ends lost 2 bases at V and 4 bases at J; junction bases unmatched: 3. The CDR3 contains 15 residues. Germline V gene data show CDR1 as MNHEY and CDR2 as SMNVEV (reference sequence). CDR3 region: CASSLIGGGTGELFF. CDR3 sequence (DNA): TGTGCCAGCAGTTTAATCGGGGGGGGCACCGGGGAGCTGTTTTTT.

J is TRBJ1-2 and V is TRBV6-5; D gene unclear. V was trimmed by 5 bases and J by 4 bases, leaving 14 bases between them. CDR1 and CDR2 (germline): MNHEY, SVGAGI. The CDR3 consists of 14 residues. In DNA, the CDR3 is TGTGCCAGCAGTACATTGACGGGGATCTATGGCTACACCTTC. This sequence encodes CASSTLTGIYGYTF.

The V and J genes are TRBV10-1 and TRBJ2-7; 9 bases agree with TRBD1. V lost 7 bases to trimming and J lost 6 bases; unmatched junction nucleotides: 7. Looked up from germline, CDR1 is WNHNN and CDR2 is SYGVQD (reference sequence). The CDR3 sequence is 13 residues long. The CDR3 DNA sequence: TGCGCCAGCACCCGGGACAGGGCTGGCGAGCAGTACTTC. Translating it yields CASTRDRAGEQYF.

The V and J genes are TRBV7-9 and TRBJ2-1; TRBD1 is a possible D gene (5 bases). V was trimmed by 2 bases and J by 6 bases, leaving 8 bases between them. The germline V gene has CDR1 SEHNR and CDR2 FQNEAQ (reference sequence). The CDR3 is made up of 13 amino acids. DNA for the CDR3: TGTGCCAGCAGCTTACAGGGCCCCAATGAGCAGTTCTTC. It specifies CASSLQGPNEQFF.

This clone was counted a single time. This sequence joins TRBV18 and TRBJ1-6; D gene ambiguous. V was shortened by 4 bases and J by 11 bases, with 12 bases between the two germline ends. Germline CDR1 and CDR2: KGHSH and LQKENI. The CDR3 loop spans 13 amino acids. CDR3 DNA: TGTGCCAGCTCACTAGAAACCGGGGCACCCCTCCACTTT. Its protein product is CASSLETGAPLHF.

The V and J genes are TRBV20-1 and TRBJ1-6, with D uncertain. Trimming took off 1 base at V and 8 bases at J, with 3 bases between the two ends. The V gene's germline CDR1 is DFQATT and CDR2 SNEGSKA (reference sequence). The CDR3 consists of 11 residues. The CDR3 DNA reads as TGCAGTGCTAGAGGAGATTCACCCCTCCACTTT. Encoded protein: CSARGDSPLHF.

The chain has TRBV13 and TRBJ2-7, with 11 bases lining up with TRBD2. The germline V gene encodes CDR1 PRHDT and CDR2 FYEKMQ (reference sequence). Unmatched junction bases numbered 12, after V lost 5 bases and J lost 6 bases. The length of the CDR3 is 16 residues. CDR3 amino acids: CASSDHSGRAISEQYF. The DNA of the CDR3 is TGTGCCAGCAGCGACCATAGCGGGAGGGCCATCTCCGAGCAGTACTTC.

Written as DNA, the CDR3 is TGTGCCAGCAGTCTCAGGGTATGGACTGAAGCTTTCTTT. Residues: CASSLRVWTEAFF. The chain joins TRBV6-5 to TRBJ1-1, with a weak D call TRBD1 (5 bases). Germline CDR1 reads MNHEY; CDR2 reads SVGAGI. Between the trimmed V and J ends, which lost 5 bases and 5 bases, there was a span of 12 bases. The CDR3 has 13 amino acids.

This sequence joins TRBV27 and TRBJ1-2; TRBD1 matches at 8 bases. Germline V CDR1 and CDR2: MNHEY, SMNVEV (reference sequence). CDR3 length equals 13 residues. V lost 7 bases and J lost 7; bases outside the gene matches: 8. The CDR3 protein is CASKRTGSGGYTF. CDR3 in DNA: TGTGCCAGCAAGAGGACAGGGTCTGGTGGCTACACCTTC.

The gene calls are TRBV10-3 and TRBJ2-5; 10 nucleotides align to TRBD1. Germline lookup yields CDR1 ENHRY and CDR2 SYGVKD. V lost 6 bases and J lost 1; bases outside the gene matches: 8. The CDR3 sequence is 16 residues long. CDR3 sequence: CAIRPGQGIGQETQYF. CDR3 DNA sequence: TGTGCCATCAGACCGGGACAGGGGATAGGCCAAGAGACCCAGTACTTC.

V gene TRBV9 combines with J gene TRBJ2-3, with 8 bases that match TRBD1. The CDR3 length is 18 residues. Per the germline V gene, CDR1 is SGDLS and CDR2 is YYNGEE. The V and J ends lost 0 bases and 6 bases, in that order; junction bases with no gene match: 15. For the CDR3, the DNA is TGTGCCAGCAGCGTAGCTACGAGTACAGGGGGTATTATGGATACGCAGTATTTT. The encoded protein is CASSVATSTGGIMDTQYF.

This chain links TRBV30 with TRBJ1-2; weak D call: TRBD1 (5 bases). CDR3 length equals 12 residues. CDR1 is GTSNPN and CDR2 is SVGIG in the germline V gene (reference sequence). V shed 2 bases and J shed 8 bases, with 12 bases lying between them. The CDR3 coding sequence is TGTGCCTGGAGTCGACAGAGCCAGGGCTACACCTTC. It yields the protein CAWSRQSQGYTF.